This T cell receptor beta chain was sequenced in a study of blood T cell repertoires in COVID-19. Study background: COVID-19 samples collected from the United States, Italy and Spain covered acute and convalescent phases. PBMCs, B-cell-depleted T cells, or T cells were the source of the cDNA or gDNA that made up the material.

Points on this clone: The same CDR3 also results from other DNA sequences found in this sample.

The CDR3 runs to 16 residues. Germline V gene sequence: CDR1 SGDLS, CDR2 YYNGEE. V was cut by 0 bases and J by 0 bases, with 10 bases left in between. Per the authors' pipeline: Reference gene primers were amplified, and this amplification served to estimate nucleated cell counts. The method was immunoSEQ multiplex PCR; TCRdb's version includes in-frame clones alone and lacks a portion of them. Clone size and the V and J calls come from that table; the DNA yielded D and trimming. The sample carries approximately 46,000 clones, nearly 90% recorded once. Sequencing was performed on peripheral blood. This chain links TRBV9 with TRBJ2-1; D perhaps matches TRBD1 (6 bases). The receptor comes from a man between 45 and 60 years old with active COVID-19. CDR3 in amino acids: CASSVGQEPSYNEQFF. CDR3 nucleotide sequence: TGTGCCAGCAGCGTAGGACAGGAGCCCTCCTACAATGAGCAGTTCTTC.